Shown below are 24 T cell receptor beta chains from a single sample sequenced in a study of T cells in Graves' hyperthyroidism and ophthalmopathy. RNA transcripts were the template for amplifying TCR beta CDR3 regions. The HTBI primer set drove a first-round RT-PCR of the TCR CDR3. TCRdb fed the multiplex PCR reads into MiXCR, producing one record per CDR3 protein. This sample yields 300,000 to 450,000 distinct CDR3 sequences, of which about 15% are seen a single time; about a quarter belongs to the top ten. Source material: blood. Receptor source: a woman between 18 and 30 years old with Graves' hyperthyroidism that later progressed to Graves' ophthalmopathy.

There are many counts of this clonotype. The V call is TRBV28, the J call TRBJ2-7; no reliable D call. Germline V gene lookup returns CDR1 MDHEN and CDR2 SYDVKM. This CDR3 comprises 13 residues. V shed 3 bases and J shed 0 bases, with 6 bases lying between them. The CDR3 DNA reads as TGTGCCAGCAGTTTTGTCGGCTCCTACGAGCAGTACTTC. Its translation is CASSFVGSYEQYF.

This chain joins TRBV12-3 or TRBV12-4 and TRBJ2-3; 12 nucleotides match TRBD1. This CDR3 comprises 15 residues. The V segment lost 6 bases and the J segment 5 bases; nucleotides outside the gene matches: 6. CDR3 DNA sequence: TGTGCCAGCAGCCTGGGACAGGGGGCCGGAGATACGCAGTATTTT. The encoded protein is CASSLGQGAGDTQYF.

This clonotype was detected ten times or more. The CDR3 is CASSGDRGYGYTF. The CDR3 region has the DNA TGTGCCAGCAGTGGGGACAGGGGCTATGGCTACACCTTC. The chain has TRBV2 and TRBJ1-2; 10 positions match TRBD1. Germline V CDR1 and CDR2: SNHLY, FYNNEI. The V segment lost 4 bases and the J segment 4 bases; nucleotides outside the gene matches: 0. CDR3 size: 13 residues.

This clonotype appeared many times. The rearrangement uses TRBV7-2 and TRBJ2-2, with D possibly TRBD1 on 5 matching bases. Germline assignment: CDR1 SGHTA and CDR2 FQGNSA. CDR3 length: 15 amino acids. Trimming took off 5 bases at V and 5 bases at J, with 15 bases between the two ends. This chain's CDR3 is CASSLGWGGTGELFF. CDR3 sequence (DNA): TGTGCCAGCAGCCTCGGATGGGGCGGTACCGGGGAGCTGTTTTTT.

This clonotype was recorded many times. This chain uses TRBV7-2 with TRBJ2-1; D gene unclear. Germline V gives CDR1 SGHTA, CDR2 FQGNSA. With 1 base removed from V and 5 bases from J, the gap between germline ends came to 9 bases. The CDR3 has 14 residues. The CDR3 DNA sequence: TGTGCCAGCAGCTTAGGGGGTACAAACAATGAGCAGTTCTTC. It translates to CASSLGGTNNEQFF.

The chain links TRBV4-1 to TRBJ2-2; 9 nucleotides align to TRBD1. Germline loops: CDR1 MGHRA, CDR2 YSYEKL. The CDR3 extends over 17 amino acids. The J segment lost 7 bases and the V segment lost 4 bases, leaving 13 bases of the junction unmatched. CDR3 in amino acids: CASSLTGTGLFGGELFF. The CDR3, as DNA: TGCGCCAGCAGCCTGACCGGGACAGGGCTTTTTGGCGGGGAGCTGTTTTTT.

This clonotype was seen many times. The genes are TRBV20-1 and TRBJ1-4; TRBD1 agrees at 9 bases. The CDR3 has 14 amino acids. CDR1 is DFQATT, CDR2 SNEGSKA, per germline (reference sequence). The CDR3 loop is CSPGQGSTNEKLFF. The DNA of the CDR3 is TGCAGCCCGGGACAGGGTTCAACTAATGAAAAACTGTTTTTT.

The DNA for the CDR3 is TGTGCCAGCAGTTTGTCGACAGGAGCCAACGTCCTGACTTTC. It encodes CASSLSTGANVLTF. V is TRBV6-5 and J is TRBJ2-6, with D tentatively TRBD1 (6 bases). CDR1 is MNHEY and CDR2 is SVGAGI in the germline V gene. Trimming left V 4 bases short and J 7 bases short, with 11 bases between. The CDR3 has 14 amino acids.

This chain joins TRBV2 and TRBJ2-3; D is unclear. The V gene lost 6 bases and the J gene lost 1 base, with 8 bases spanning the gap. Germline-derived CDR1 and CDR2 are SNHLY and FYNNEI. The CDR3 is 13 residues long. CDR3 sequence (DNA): TGTGCCAGCAGCAACCGGGGCACAGATACGCAGTATTTT. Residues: CASSNRGTDTQYF.

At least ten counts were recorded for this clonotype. The DNA of the CDR3 is TGTGCCAGCAGCTTACGTACAGACTGGACCGGGGAGCTGTTTTTT. It is translated as CASSLRTDWTGELFF. The J gene is TRBJ2-2, the V gene TRBV11-2; D not resolved. In germline, CDR1 is SGHAT, CDR2 FQNNGV. This CDR3 is 15 amino acids long. The ends were cut back, 2 bases at V and 5 bases at J, with 12 bases in the middle.

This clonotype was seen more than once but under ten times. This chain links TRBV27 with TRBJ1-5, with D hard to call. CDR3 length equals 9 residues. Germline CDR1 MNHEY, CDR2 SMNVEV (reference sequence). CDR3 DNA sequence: TGTGTGCCTTGGCAGCCCCAGCATTTT. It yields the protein CVPWQPQHF.

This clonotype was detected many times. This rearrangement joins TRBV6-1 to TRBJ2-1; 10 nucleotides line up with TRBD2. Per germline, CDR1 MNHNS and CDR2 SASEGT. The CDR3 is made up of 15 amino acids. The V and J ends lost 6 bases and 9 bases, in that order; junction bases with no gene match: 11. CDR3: CASRASGTSVVEQFF. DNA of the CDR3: TGTGCCAGCAGGGCCTCCGGGACTAGCGTGGTTGAGCAGTTCTTC.

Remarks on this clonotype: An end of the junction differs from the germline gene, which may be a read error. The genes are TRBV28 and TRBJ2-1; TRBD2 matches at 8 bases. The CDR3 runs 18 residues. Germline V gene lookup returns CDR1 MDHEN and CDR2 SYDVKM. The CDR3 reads CASSSDGTRPLSSNEQFF. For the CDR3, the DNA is TGTGCCAGCAGTTCGGATGGGACTAGGCCTCTCTCCTCCAATGAGCAGTTCTTC.

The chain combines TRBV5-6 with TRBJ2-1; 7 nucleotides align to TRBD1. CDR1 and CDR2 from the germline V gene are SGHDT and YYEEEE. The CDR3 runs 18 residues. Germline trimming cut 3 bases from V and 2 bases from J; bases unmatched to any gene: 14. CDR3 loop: CASSSRTSGTVPYNEQFF. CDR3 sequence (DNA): TGTGCCAGCAGCTCTAGGACCTCCGGGACAGTGCCCTACAATGAGCAGTTCTTC. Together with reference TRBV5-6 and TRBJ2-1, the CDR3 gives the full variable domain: DAGVTQSPTHLIKTRGQQVTLRCSPKSGHDTVSWYQQALGQGPQFIFQYYEEEERQRGNFPDRFSGHQFPNYSSELNVNALLLGDSALYLCASSSRTSGTVPYNEQFFGPGTRLTVL.

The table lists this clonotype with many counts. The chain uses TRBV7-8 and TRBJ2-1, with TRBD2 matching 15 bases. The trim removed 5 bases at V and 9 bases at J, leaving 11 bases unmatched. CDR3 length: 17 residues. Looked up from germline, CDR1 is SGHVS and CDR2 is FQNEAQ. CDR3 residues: CASSTGLAGGRFGEQFF. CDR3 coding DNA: TGTGCCAGCAGCACCGGACTAGCGGGAGGGCGATTTGGTGAGCAGTTCTTC. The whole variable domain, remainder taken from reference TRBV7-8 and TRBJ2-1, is GAGVSQSPRYKVAKRGQDVALRCDPISGHVSLFWYQQALGQGPEFLTYFQNEAQLDKSGLPSDRFFAERPEGSVSTLKIQRTQQEDSAVYLCASSTGLAGGRFGEQFFGPGTRLTVL.

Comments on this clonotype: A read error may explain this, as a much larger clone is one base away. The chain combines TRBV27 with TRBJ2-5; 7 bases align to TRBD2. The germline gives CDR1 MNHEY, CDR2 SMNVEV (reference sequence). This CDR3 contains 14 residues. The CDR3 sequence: CAGSRTRQGETQYF. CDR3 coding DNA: TGTGCCGGCAGCCGGACTAGGCAAGGAGAGACCCAGTACTTC.

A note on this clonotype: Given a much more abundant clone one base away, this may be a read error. CDR3 protein: CASSPRTKGLYGQYF. In DNA form, the CDR3 reads TGTGCCAGCAGCCCCCGGACCAAGGGGCTCTACGGGCAGTACTTC. This chain links TRBV11-2 with TRBJ2-7; perhaps TRBD1 as D (5 bases). Germline CDR1 SGHAT, CDR2 FQNNGV. This CDR3 is 15 amino acids long.

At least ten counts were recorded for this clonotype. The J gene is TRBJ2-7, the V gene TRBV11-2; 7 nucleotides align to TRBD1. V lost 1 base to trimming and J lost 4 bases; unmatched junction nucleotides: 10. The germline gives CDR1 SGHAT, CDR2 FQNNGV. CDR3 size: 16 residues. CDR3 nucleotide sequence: TGTGCCAGCAGCTTAGGACACCGGGACAGCTCGTACGAGCAGTACTTC. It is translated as CASSLGHRDSSYEQYF.

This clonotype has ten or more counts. CDR3 amino acids: CAISEGPRNIQYF. CDR3 DNA: TGTGCCATCAGTGAGGGACCCAGAAACATTCAGTACTTC. The chain employs TRBV10-3 and TRBJ2-4; D ambiguous. The CDR3 length is 13 residues. Per the germline V gene, CDR1 is ENHRY and CDR2 is SYGVKD. Between the trimmed V and J ends, which lost 2 bases and 6 bases, there was a span of 8 bases.

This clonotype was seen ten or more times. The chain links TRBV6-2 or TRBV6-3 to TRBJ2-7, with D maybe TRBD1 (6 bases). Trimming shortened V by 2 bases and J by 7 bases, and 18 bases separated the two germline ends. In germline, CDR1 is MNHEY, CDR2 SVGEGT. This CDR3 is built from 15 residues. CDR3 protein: CASSYDEAGDGEQYF. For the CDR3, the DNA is TGTGCCAGCAGTTACGACGAGGCAGGGGACGGGGAGCAGTACTTC.

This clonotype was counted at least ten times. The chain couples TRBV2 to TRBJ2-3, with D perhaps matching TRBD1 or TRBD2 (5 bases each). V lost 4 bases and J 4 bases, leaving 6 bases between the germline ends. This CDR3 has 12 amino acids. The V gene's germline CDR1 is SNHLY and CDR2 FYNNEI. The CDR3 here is CASSVGADTQYF. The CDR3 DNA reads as TGTGCCAGCAGTGTGGGGGCAGATACGCAGTATTTT.

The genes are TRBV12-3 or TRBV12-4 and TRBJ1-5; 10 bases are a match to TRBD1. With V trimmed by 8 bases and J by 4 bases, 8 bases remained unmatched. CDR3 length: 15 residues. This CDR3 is CASASDRGRNQPQHF. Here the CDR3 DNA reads TGTGCCAGCGCTTCCGACAGGGGGCGAAATCAGCCCCAGCATTTT.

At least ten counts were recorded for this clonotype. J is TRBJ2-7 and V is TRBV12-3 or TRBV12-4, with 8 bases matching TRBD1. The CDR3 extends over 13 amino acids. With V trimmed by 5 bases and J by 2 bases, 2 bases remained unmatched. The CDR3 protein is CASSTTGAYEQYF. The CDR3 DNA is TGTGCCAGCAGTACGACAGGGGCCTACGAGCAGTACTTC.

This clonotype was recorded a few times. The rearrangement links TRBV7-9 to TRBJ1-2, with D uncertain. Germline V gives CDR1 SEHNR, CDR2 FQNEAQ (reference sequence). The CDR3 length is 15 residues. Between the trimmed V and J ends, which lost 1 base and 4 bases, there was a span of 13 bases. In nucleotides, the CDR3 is TGTGCCAGCAGCTTAGGGGCCGCACCCGGCTATGGCTACACCTTC. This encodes CASSLGAAPGYGYTF. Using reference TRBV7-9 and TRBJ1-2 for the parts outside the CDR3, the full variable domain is DTGVSQNPRHKITKRGQNVTFRCDPISEHNRLYWYRQTLGQGPEFLTYFQNEAQLEKSRLLSDRFSAERPKGSFSTLEIQRTEQGDSAMYLCASSLGAAPGYGYTFGSGTRLTVV.